Following are 14 T cell receptor beta chains from one sample sequenced in a study of shared clonotypes between healthy human individuals (TCRdb year 2020). The library was obtained by the immunoSEQ multiplex PCR assay. TCRdb mirrors the immuneACCESS table, restricted to in-frame sequences. Some clones are absent from its copies; in checked studies, under half trace to an unresolved V gene, and the reason for the others is unknown. A total of some 2 million clones appear in this sample, about 95% of them only once. Around 1.1% of the sample belongs to the ten largest clones. CD8 naive samples consisted of CD45RO-negative cells that were positively selected for CCR7, yielding a CD45RA+CCR7+ population without TemRA cells. The sample was naive CD8+ T cells sorted from blood. The cell subset or site tag for this specimen amounts to: CD45RA+CCR7+. The receptors here all came from a man in his late teens or twenties in good health.

The chain recombines TRBV30 with TRBJ1-1; 7 bases line up with TRBD1. Trimming took 2 bases from V and 6 from J; bases not matched to a gene: 3. This CDR3 is built from 12 residues. CDR1 is GTSNPN and CDR2 is SVGIG in the germline V gene (reference sequence). The CDR3 sequence is CAWSYGQAEAFF. Here the CDR3 DNA reads TGTGCCTGGAGTTACGGACAGGCTGAAGCTTTCTTT.

V is TRBV25-1 and J is TRBJ1-1; unclear D gene. The V and J ends lost 5 bases and 7 bases respectively, with 11 bases between them. CDR3 length: 12 residues. CDR1 and CDR2 from the germline V gene are MGHDK and SYGVNS. The DNA for the CDR3 is TGTGCCAGCAGTTCTTCTCTCGGTGAAGCTTTCTTT. The encoded protein is CASSSSLGEAFF. Using reference TRBV25-1 and TRBJ1-1 for the parts outside the CDR3, the full variable domain is EADIYQTPRYLVIGTGKKITLECSQTMGHDKMYWYQQDPGMELHLIHYSYGVNSTEKGDLSSESTVSRIRTEHFPLTLESARPSHTSQYLCASSSSLGEAFFGQGTRLTVV.

This chain joins TRBV7-2 and TRBJ2-5; D gene uncertain. CDR3 length: 14 residues. CDR1 is SGHTA and CDR2 is FQGNSA in the germline V gene. Deletions cut 1 base from V and 2 bases from J, with 8 bases between. This CDR3 is CASSLEVTQETQYF. The CDR3 bases are TGTGCCAGCAGCTTAGAAGTCACACAAGAGACCCAGTACTTC. The whole variable domain, remainder taken from reference TRBV7-2 and TRBJ2-5, is GAGVSQSPSNKVTEKGKDVELRCDPISGHTALYWYRQSLGQGLEFLIYFQGNSAPDKSGLPSDRFSAERTGGSVSTLTIQRTQQEDSAVYLCASSLEVTQETQYFGPGTRLLVL.

The chain is built from TRBV9 and TRBJ1-2; 7 bases are shared with TRBD1. The CDR3 has 14 amino acids. Per the germline V gene, CDR1 is SGDLS and CDR2 is YYNGEE. Trimming removed 3 bases from V and 4 bases from J; junction bases left unmatched: 6. The CDR3 coding sequence is TGTGCCAGCAGCGGCCGGGACAGCCTCTATGGCTACACCTTC. Amino acid sequence: CASSGRDSLYGYTF.

This rearrangement joins TRBV6-1 to TRBJ2-5; D possibly corresponds to TRBD1 (5 bases). Per the germline V gene, CDR1 is MNHNS and CDR2 is SASEGT. The CDR3 loop spans 14 amino acids. The ends were cut back, 6 bases at V and 5 bases at J, with 16 bases in the middle. Here the CDR3 reads CASSRTIPAETQYF. CDR3 DNA: TGTGCCAGCAGCCGGACAATCCCAGCGGAGACCCAGTACTTC.

In DNA, the CDR3 is TGTGCCAGCAGCCATACAGGGGGGACAGACGGCGTATACGAGCAGTACTTC. Its protein is CASSHTGGTDGVYEQYF. V and J are TRBV4-2 and TRBJ2-7; 8 nucleotides match TRBD1. The CDR3 totals 17 residues. CDR1 LGHNA and CDR2 YNFKEQ come from the germline V gene. J gave up 4 bases and V 3 bases, and 14 bases lay outside the gene matches.

The J gene is TRBJ2-2, the V gene TRBV10-2; D is perhaps TRBD1 or TRBD2 (6 bases each). Trimming removed 3 bases at V and 6 bases at J, with 20 bases between. Germline assignment: CDR1 WSHSY and CDR2 SAAADI. The CDR3 is made up of 17 amino acids. DNA of the CDR3: TGCGCCAGCAGTGACGGGGGCGCCATGGGGATTGCCGGGGAGCTGTTTTTT. Protein sequence: CASSDGGAMGIAGELFF.

The chain links TRBV2 to TRBJ2-7; 11 bases agree with TRBD2. V dropped 1 base and J dropped 3; count of bases not matched to a gene: 8. Per the germline V gene, CDR1 is SNHLY and CDR2 is FYNNEI. CDR3 length equals 17 residues. In nucleotides, the CDR3 is TGTGCCAGCAGTGAAGTACTAGCGGGAGAATATGGCTACGAGCAGTACTTC. Protein sequence: CASSEVLAGEYGYEQYF.

The chain has TRBV19 and TRBJ1-2; 9 bases agree with TRBD1. In germline, CDR1 is LNHDA, CDR2 SQIVND (reference sequence). J gave up 4 bases and V 3 bases, and 6 bases lay outside the gene matches. This CDR3 has 15 residues. The CDR3 DNA is TGTGCCAGTAGTATGAACCCGACAGGGGGCTATGGCTACACCTTC. Translating gives CASSMNPTGGYGYTF.

CDR3 bases: TGTGCCAGCAGCTCAGAAATCGAGGAGACCCAGTACTTC. It is translated as CASSSEIEETQYF. The genes are TRBV7-9 and TRBJ2-5; D is unclear. The CDR3 is 13 amino acids. Deletions cut 4 bases from V and 5 bases from J, with 11 bases between. CDR1 SEHNR and CDR2 FQNEAQ come from the germline V gene (reference sequence).

The genes are TRBV7-9 and TRBJ2-5; D unresolved. Trimming shortened V by 5 bases and J by 5 bases, and 21 bases separated the two germline ends. This CDR3 has 16 amino acids. Germline V gene sequence: CDR1 SEHNR, CDR2 FQNEAQ (reference sequence). The CDR3 region has the DNA TGTGCCAGCAGCGGAAAATGGGATGGGTTTTGGGAGACCCAGTACTTC. Amino acid sequence: CASSGKWDGFWETQYF. Using reference TRBV7-9 and TRBJ2-5 for the parts outside the CDR3, the full variable domain is DTGVSQNPRHKITKRGQNVTFRCDPISEHNRLYWYRQTLGQGPEFLTYFQNEAQLEKSRLLSDRFSAERPKGSFSTLEIQRTEQGDSAMYLCASSGKWDGFWETQYFGPGTRLLVL.

This chain connects TRBV7-9 to TRBJ2-3; no firm D call. The CDR3 runs 15 residues. V dropped 1 base and J dropped 1 base, with 9 bases sitting between them. CDR1 and CDR2 (germline): SEHNR, FQNEAQ (reference sequence). This CDR3 is CASSLVAVRTDTQYF. The CDR3 nucleotides read TGTGCCAGCAGCTTAGTGGCAGTCCGCACAGATACGCAGTATTTT. The variable domain in full, completed from reference TRBV7-9 and TRBJ2-3, reads DTGVSQNPRHKITKRGQNVTFRCDPISEHNRLYWYRQTLGQGPEFLTYFQNEAQLEKSRLLSDRFSAERPKGSFSTLEIQRTEQGDSAMYLCASSLVAVRTDTQYFGPGTRLTVL.

This chain uses TRBV4-3 with TRBJ1-5; D may be TRBD1 (6 bases). CDR1 is LGHNA and CDR2 is YSLEER in the germline V gene. This CDR3 spans 16 amino acids. The germline V and J ends were trimmed by 0 bases and 5 bases, with 14 bases remaining between them. CDR3 nucleotide sequence: TGCGCCAGCAGCCAAGAAAAATCACAGGGTGATCAGCCCCAGCATTTT. It is translated as CASSQEKSQGDQPQHF.

As regards this clone: The same CDR3 also results from other DNA sequences found in this sample. The J gene is TRBJ2-5, the V gene TRBV7-9; D is unclear. Germline V CDR1 and CDR2: SEHNR, FQNEAQ (reference sequence). Deletions cut 1 base from V and 2 bases from J, with 5 bases between. The CDR3 length is 13 residues. This CDR3 is CASSLEVQETQYF. CDR3 sequence (DNA): TGTGCCAGCAGCTTAGAAGTTCAAGAGACCCAGTACTTC.